One sample yielded the 3 T cell receptor beta chains listed below, sequenced in a study of CD8 T cells in Susac syndrome. RNA was extracted with the RNeasy kit, and a quantity of roughly 0.5 to 1 ug was reverse transcribed using random hexamers. TCRdb called the immunoSEQ multiplex PCR reads again in MiXCR, with one record for every CDR3 protein. The sample holds roughly 160,000 distinct CDR3 sequences, around 95% seen once. The sample consisted of CD4+ T cells from PBMCs. The receptors here all came from a human donor in good health.

V and J are TRBV29-1 and TRBJ1-2; TRBD1 matches 7 bases. Germline V gene data show CDR1 as SQVTM and CDR2 as ANQGSEA. The CDR3 is 11 residues long. With 4 bases clipped from V and 7 bases from J, the junction kept 3 bases outside the gene matches. In DNA, the CDR3 is TGCAGCGTTGGACAGGGCTCTGGCTACACCTTC. It yields the protein CSVGQGSGYTF.

V gene TRBV4-2 combines with J gene TRBJ2-1; D gene ambiguous. V was cut by 0 bases and J by 6 bases, with 12 bases left in between. CDR3 length equals 15 residues. Germline CDR1 is LGHNA and CDR2 is YNFKEQ. The chain's CDR3 is CASSQDLQDSNEQFF. CDR3 in DNA: TGTGCCAGCAGCCAAGATTTGCAGGATAGCAATGAGCAGTTCTTC.

Only one count was recorded for this clonotype. The rearrangement uses TRBV29-1 and TRBJ2-1, with D possibly being TRBD1 (6 bases). Germline V lookup: CDR1 SQVTM, CDR2 ANQGSEA. CDR3 length equals 13 residues. The V end was cut by 6 bases, the J end by 5 bases, with 14 bases between. The CDR3 region is CSVDSGPNNEQFF. The CDR3 bases are TGCAGCGTGGACAGCGGACCAAACAATGAGCAGTTCTTC.